A selection of T cell receptor beta chains follows, all from one sample in a study of blood T cell repertoires in COVID-19. Assay: immunoSEQ multiplex PCR; the TCRdb copy retains only in-frame clones and omits some. Of fewer than 250,000 clones listed, about 86% are singletons. The sequenced sample was peripheral blood. The origin of the receptors is a woman in her 70s with acute or convalescent COVID-19. Both conserved end residues are part of each CDR3. Each record gives: D gene, V gene, clone size, J gene, CDR3 DNA, CDR3 protein. D genes are given only for firm matches. Not all rows give a size; the values are once, few, many and, for expanded clones, a class.

TRBD2,TRBV7-2,NA,TRBJ2-1,TGTGCCAGCAGCTCTAGCGGGGTAAACTACAATGAGCAGTTCTTC,CASSSSGVNYNEQFF
TRBD1,TRBV6-5,few,TRBJ1-4,TGTGCCAGCAGACAGGGACAGGAAGATGAAAAACTGTTTTTT,CASRQGQEDEKLFF
NA,TRBV24-1,NA,TRBJ2-2,TGTGCCACCAGAACGAGCGAGCGCACCGGGGAGCTGTTTTTT,CATRTSERTGELFF
TRBD1,TRBV7-2,once,TRBJ2-5,TGTGCCAGCAGCTTAAGGGGGCCACCTACCCAAGAGACCCAGTACTTC,CASSLRGPPTQETQYF
NA,TRBV28,NA,TRBJ1-2,TGTGCCAGCAGCCCGGGGGGGGCGCGAAAGGGCTACACCTTC,CASSPGGARKGYTF
TRBD2,TRBV11-2,NA,TRBJ2-1,TGTGCCAGCAGCTTAGGACTAGCGGGGGAGATAGCGAACAATGAGCAGTTCTTC,CASSLGLAGEIANNEQFF
TRBD2,TRBV29-1,NA,TRBJ2-1,TGCAGCGTAGGGACTAGTCATGAGCAGTTCTTC,CSVGTSHEQFF
NA,TRBV7-8,NA,TRBJ1-4,TGTGCCAGCAGCTCTCACAGGGTGACTAATGAAAAACTGTTTTTT,CASSSHRVTNEKLFF
TRBD2,TRBV2,NA,TRBJ2-3,TGTGCCAGCAAGGTCATCCAGCGGGGCTCCACAGATACGCAGTATTTT,CASKVIQRGSTDTQYF
NA,TRBV11-3,NA,TRBJ1-3,TGTGCCAGCAGCTTAGGGGCCCGACGAAACACCATATATTTT,CASSLGARRNTIYF
NA,TRBV7-2,NA,TRBJ2-7,TGTGCCAGCAGCTTACTGTCTCCGCAGGGGCGAGACGAGCAGTACTTC,CASSLLSPQGRDEQYF
NA,TRBV6-1,once,TRBJ1-5,TGTGCCAGCAGTGAAGCTGGGGGGAATCAGCCCCAGCATTTT,CASSEAGGNQPQHF
TRBD1,TRBV19,NA,TRBJ2-2,TGTGCCAGTACCCGACAGGGGAACACCGGGGAGCTGTTTTTT,CASTRQGNTGELFF
TRBD2,TRBV7-9,NA,TRBJ2-5,TGTGCCAGCAGCTTCACGGCTAGCGGGAGTGGCGAGACCCAGTACTTC,CASSFTASGSGETQYF
TRBD1,TRBV6-6,NA,TRBJ1-6,TGTGCCAGCAGGGGGACAGGGAATTCACCCCTCCACTTT,CASRGTGNSPLHF
NA,TRBV7-9,NA,TRBJ2-5,TGTGCCAGCAGCTTGAGAAACCAAGAGACCCAGTACTTC,CASSLRNQETQYF
TRBD1,TRBV27,NA,TRBJ2-5,TGTGCCAGCAGTTCGGTCAGGACAGGGGTCGGTTTCCAAGAGACCCAGTACTTC,CASSSVRTGVGFQETQYF
NA,TRBV6-5,NA,TRBJ2-1,TGTGCCAGCAGTTACGGAGGGTCCTACAATGAGCAGTTCTTC,CASSYGGSYNEQFF
TRBD1,TRBV4-3,NA,TRBJ2-7,TGCGCCAGCAGCCATGACAGGGGCGAGCAGTACTTC,CASSHDRGEQYF
NA,TRBV6-1,NA,TRBJ1-2,TGTGCCAGCAGTGAATCCGGCAGGATCGATGGCTACACCTTC,CASSESGRIDGYTF
TRBD2,TRBV7-8,NA,TRBJ2-7,TGTGCCAGCAGAGAGACTAGCGGGAGCTCCTACGAGCAGTACTTC,CASRETSGSSYEQYF
NA,TRBV19,NA,TRBJ1-2,TGTGCCAGTAGTATTACCGGGAGGCGACTGGACGGCTACACCTTC,CASSITGRRLDGYTF
TRBD1,TRBV5-4,NA,TRBJ2-7,TGTGCCAGCAGCTTCGACAGGGGCTACGAGCAGTACTTC,CASSFDRGYEQYF
NA,TRBV3-1/TRBV3-2,NA,TRBJ1-1,TGTGCCAGCAGGTCCTTAAACACTGAAGCTTTCTTT,CASRSLNTEAFF
TRBD1,TRBV4-2,NA,TRBJ1-3,TGTGCCAGCAGCCAAGTAAGGGACAGGGTAAATGGAAACACCATATATTTT,CASSQVRDRVNGNTIYF
TRBD1,TRBV5-1,NA,TRBJ2-1,TGCGCCAGCAGCGAACAGGGACAGGGATTCAATGAGCAGTTCTTC,CASSEQGQGFNEQFF
TRBD2,TRBV7-3,NA,TRBJ2-1,TGTGCCAGCAGCCCGCACCCGGCGGGAGTCGGGGAGCAGTTCTTC,CASSPHPAGVGEQFF
TRBD2,TRBV3-1/TRBV3-2,NA,TRBJ2-1,TGTGCCAGCAGCCAAGAGCCTAGCGGGGCCACTGAGCAGTTCTTC,CASSQEPSGATEQFF
NA,TRBV3-1/TRBV3-2,NA,TRBJ2-3,TGTGCCAGCAGCGTCAAGAGAGGCGCTTCGCGGGTTAACCTATCGGATACGCAGTATTTT,CASSVKRGASRVNLSDTQYF
NA,TRBV14,few,TRBJ2-2,TGTGCCAGCAGCCCAGGGGGGATGGACACCGGGGAGCTGTTTTTT,CASSPGGMDTGELFF
NA,TRBV19,NA,TRBJ1-5,TGTGCCAGTAGAACCGCTGGGGCAGCAAATCAGCCCCAGCATTTT,CASRTAGAANQPQHF
TRBD2,TRBV27,NA,TRBJ2-2,TGTGCCAGAGGTTCGGGGGGGATAATGAACACCGGGGAGCTGTTTTTT,CARGSGGIMNTGELFF
TRBD1,TRBV3-1/TRBV3-2,few,TRBJ2-3,TGTGCCAGCAGCCGGACAGGGGCGCAAGATACGCAGTATTTT,CASSRTGAQDTQYF
TRBD2,TRBV3-1/TRBV3-2,few,TRBJ2-7,TGTGCCAGCCGGGGGACTATCTCCTACGAGCAGTACTTC,CASRGTISYEQYF
NA,TRBV5-4,NA,TRBJ2-5,TGTGCCAGCACCGAACAGGGTGTGGGGGAGACCCAGTACTTC,CASTEQGVGETQYF
TRBD1,TRBV12-3/TRBV12-4,NA,TRBJ1-4,TGTGCCAGCAAAATACAGGGGGAGGAAAAACTGTTTTTT,CASKIQGEEKLFF
NA,TRBV12-5,few,TRBJ2-2,TGTGCTAGTGGTTTGGTAGAGGGGGCCGGGGAGCTGTTTTTT,CASGLVEGAGELFF
TRBD1,TRBV4-2,NA,TRBJ1-4,TGTGCCAGCAGCCAGAGCTCGGGACAGGGTGGGAATGAAAAACTGTTTTTT,CASSQSSGQGGNEKLFF
NA,TRBV5-5,NA,TRBJ1-2,TGTGCCAGCAGTGGCAGTAACTATGGCTACACCTTC,CASSGSNYGYTF
NA,TRBV7-2,NA,TRBJ2-7,TGTGCCAGCAGCTTAGGTACAGACCCGGTGGAGGTGCAGTACTTC,CASSLGTDPVEVQYF
NA,TRBV28,NA,TRBJ1-5,TGTGCCAGCAGTTCGACAGTGAACCATCAGCCCCAGCATTTT,CASSSTVNHQPQHF
NA,TRBV7-6,NA,TRBJ2-1,TGTGCCAGCAGCTCCCGGGACGGGAGTTCCTACAATGAGCAGTTCTTC,CASSSRDGSSYNEQFF
NA,TRBV6-5,NA,TRBJ1-1,TGTGCCAGCAGAACTATTACAGGGCTGAACACTGAAGCTTTCTTT,CASRTITGLNTEAFF
NA,TRBV2,NA,TRBJ1-5,TGTGCCAGCAGTGGAGCGGGTGCGGTTGGAGTGAATCAGCCCCAGCATTTT,CASSGAGAVGVNQPQHF
TRBD2,TRBV5-1,NA,TRBJ2-2,TGCGCCAGCTTCGGGACTAGCGGGAGGAACACCGGGGAGCTGTTTTTT,CASFGTSGRNTGELFF
TRBD1,TRBV5-4,NA,TRBJ2-3,TGTGCCAGCAGGCCGACAGGGGGCACAGATACGCAGTATTTT,CASRPTGGTDTQYF
TRBD1,TRBV4-3,once,TRBJ2-4,TGCGCCAGCAGCCGCGGAACAGGGGTCCAAAACATTCAGTACTTC,CASSRGTGVQNIQYF
NA,TRBV9,NA,TRBJ2-1,TGTGCCAGCAGCGTAGCTCCGCAGGGCTACAATGAGCAGTTCTTC,CASSVAPQGYNEQFF
TRBD2,TRBV28,NA,TRBJ2-4,TGTGCCAGCAGTTTATACTCGCGGGGGATAGCCAAAAACATTCAGTACTTC,CASSLYSRGIAKNIQYF
TRBD1,TRBV6-1,NA,TRBJ2-5,TGTGCCAGCAGTGAAGTATGGCAGGGGGAAGAGACCCAGTACTTC,CASSEVWQGEETQYF
NA,TRBV7-8,NA,TRBJ2-7,TGTGCCAGCAGCTTAGTGGGGGGTTACGAGCAGTACTTC,CASSLVGGYEQYF
NA,TRBV19,NA,TRBJ1-3,TGTGCCAGTGGCTTCAGGGGAGGAAACACCATATATTTT,CASGFRGGNTIYF